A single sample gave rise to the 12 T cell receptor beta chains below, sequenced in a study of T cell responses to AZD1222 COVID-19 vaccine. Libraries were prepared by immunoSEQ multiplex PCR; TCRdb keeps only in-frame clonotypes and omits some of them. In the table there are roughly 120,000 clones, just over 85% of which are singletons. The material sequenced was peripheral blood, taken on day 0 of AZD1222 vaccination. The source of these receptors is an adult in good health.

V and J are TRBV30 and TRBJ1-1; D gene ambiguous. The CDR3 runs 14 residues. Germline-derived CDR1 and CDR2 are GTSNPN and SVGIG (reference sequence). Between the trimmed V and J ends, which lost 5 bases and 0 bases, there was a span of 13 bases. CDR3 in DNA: TGTGCCTGGGGGATTATTAGTTTGAACACTGAAGCTTTCTTT. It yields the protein CAWGIISLNTEAFF.

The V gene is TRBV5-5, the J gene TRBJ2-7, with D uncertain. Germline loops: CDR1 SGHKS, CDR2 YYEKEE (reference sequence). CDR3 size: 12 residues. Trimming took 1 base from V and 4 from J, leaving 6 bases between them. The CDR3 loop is CASSLFGYEQYF. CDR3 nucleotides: TGTGCCAGCAGCTTGTTCGGGTACGAGCAGTACTTC.

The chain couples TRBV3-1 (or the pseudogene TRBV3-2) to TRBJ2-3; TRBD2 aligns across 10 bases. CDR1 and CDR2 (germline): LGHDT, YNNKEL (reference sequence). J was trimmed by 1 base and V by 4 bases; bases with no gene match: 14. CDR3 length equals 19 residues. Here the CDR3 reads CASSPPQHGAGGRTDTQYF. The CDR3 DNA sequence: TGTGCCAGCAGCCCCCCGCAGCATGGAGCGGGGGGGCGCACAGATACGCAGTATTTT.

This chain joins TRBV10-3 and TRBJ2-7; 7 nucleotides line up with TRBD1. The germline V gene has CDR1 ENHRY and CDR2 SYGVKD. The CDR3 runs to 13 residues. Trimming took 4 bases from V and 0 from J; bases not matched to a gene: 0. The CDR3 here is CAISGDSSYEQYF. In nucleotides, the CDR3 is TGTGCCATCAGTGGGGACAGCTCCTACGAGCAGTACTTC.

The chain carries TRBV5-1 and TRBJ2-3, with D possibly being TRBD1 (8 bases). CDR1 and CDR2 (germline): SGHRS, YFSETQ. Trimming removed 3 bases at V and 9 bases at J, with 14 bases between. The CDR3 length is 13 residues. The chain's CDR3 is CASSSTGEGTQYF. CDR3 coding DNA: TGCGCCAGCAGCTCGACAGGGGAGGGGACGCAGTATTTT. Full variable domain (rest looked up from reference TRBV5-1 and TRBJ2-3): KAGVTQTPRYLIKTRGQQVTLSCSPISGHRSVSWYQQTPGQGLQFLFEYFSETQRNKGNFPGRFSGRQFSNSRSEMNVSTLELGDSALYLCASSSTGEGTQYFGPGTRLTVL.

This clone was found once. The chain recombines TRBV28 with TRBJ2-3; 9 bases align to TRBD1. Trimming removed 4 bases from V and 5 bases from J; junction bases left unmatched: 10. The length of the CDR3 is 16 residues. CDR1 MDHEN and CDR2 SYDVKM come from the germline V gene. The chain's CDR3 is CASSSLGQGKVDTQYF. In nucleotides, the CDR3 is TGTGCCAGCAGTTCGCTAGGACAGGGGAAGGTAGATACGCAGTATTTT.

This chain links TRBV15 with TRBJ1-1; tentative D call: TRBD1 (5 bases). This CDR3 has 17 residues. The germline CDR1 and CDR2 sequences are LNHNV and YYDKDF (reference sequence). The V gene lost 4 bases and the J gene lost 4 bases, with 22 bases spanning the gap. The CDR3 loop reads CATSTRTGVPLGTEAFF. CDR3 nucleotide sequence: TGTGCCACCAGCACAAGGACGGGGGTCCCCCTTGGCACTGAAGCTTTCTTT.

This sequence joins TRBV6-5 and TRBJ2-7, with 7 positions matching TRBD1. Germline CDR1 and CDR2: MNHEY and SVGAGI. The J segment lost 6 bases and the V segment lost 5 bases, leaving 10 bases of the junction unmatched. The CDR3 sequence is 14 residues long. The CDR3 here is CASSRTGSQLEQYF. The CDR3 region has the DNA TGTGCCAGCAGTCGGACAGGATCCCAACTCGAGCAGTACTTC.

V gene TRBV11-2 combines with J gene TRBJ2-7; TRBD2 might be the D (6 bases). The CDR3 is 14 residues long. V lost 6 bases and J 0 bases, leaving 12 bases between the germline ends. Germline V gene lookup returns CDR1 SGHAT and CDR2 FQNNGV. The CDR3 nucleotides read TGTGCCAGCAGACCCAGCGGGCTCTCCTACGAGCAGTACTTC. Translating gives CASRPSGLSYEQYF.

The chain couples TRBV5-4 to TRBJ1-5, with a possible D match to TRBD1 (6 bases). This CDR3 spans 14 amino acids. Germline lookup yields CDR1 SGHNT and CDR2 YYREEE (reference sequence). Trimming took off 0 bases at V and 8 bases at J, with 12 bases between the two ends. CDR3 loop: CASSLGQGLEPQHF. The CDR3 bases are TGTGCCAGCAGCTTGGGGCAGGGGCTAGAGCCCCAGCATTTT.

This CDR3 is CASSYVSYNSPLHF. The CDR3 region has the DNA TGTGCCAGCAGTTACGTGAGCTATAATTCACCCCTCCACTTT. This chain connects TRBV27 to TRBJ1-6, with no clear D. Germline V lookup: CDR1 MNHEY, CDR2 SMNVEV (reference sequence). V was clipped by 4 bases and J by 3 bases, with 7 bases between them. The CDR3 loop spans 14 amino acids.

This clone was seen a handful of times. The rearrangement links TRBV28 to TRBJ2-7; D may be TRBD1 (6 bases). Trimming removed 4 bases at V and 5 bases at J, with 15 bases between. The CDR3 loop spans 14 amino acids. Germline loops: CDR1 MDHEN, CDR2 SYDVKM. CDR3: CASSSQGGADEQYF. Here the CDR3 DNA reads TGTGCCAGCAGTTCTCAAGGGGGAGCGGACGAGCAGTACTTC.